One sample yielded the 2 T cell receptor beta chains listed below, sequenced in a study of cytomegalovirus exposure and HLA in healthy donors. 13 Jbeta primers and 60 Vbeta primers were used for the PCR. The protocol was immunoSEQ multiplex PCR, while the TCRdb copy is restricted to in-frame clones and leaves out a portion. The sample has 150,000 to 200,000 clones; 77% are singletons. Material: PBMCs. These TCRs come from a man aged 25 to 40 in good health and CMV-seropositive.

Points on this clone: The same CDR3 arises from other DNA sequences in this sample as well. The chain is built from TRBV2 and TRBJ2-2; TRBD1 is a possible D gene (5 bases). The CDR3 runs to 14 residues. Germline V gives CDR1 SNHLY, CDR2 FYNNEI. The V end was cut by 4 bases, the J end by 2 bases, with 8 bases between. CDR3 loop: CASSVRGNTGELFF. DNA for the CDR3: TGTGCCAGCAGTGTAAGGGGTAACACCGGGGAGCTGTTTTTT.

The V gene is TRBV6-6, the J gene TRBJ2-1; D call uncertain. Per germline, CDR1 MNHNY and CDR2 SVGAGI (reference sequence). Trimming took 6 bases from V and 6 from J, leaving 12 bases between them. The CDR3 is made up of 13 amino acids. The CDR3 region is CASRQVLGNEQFF. DNA of the CDR3: TGTGCCAGCAGGCAGGTGCTTGGCAATGAGCAGTTCTTC.